The clone carrying this T cell receptor (beta chain) is a singleton in its sample. The antigen is not known. CDR1 LNHDA and CDR2 SQIVND come from the germline V gene (reference sequence). This CDR3 has 16 amino acids. Trimming stripped 8 bases from V and 1 base from J, with 20 bases between. The data belong to a study of shared clonotypes between healthy human individuals. Study at large: Each donor had three CD4 naive, three CD4 memory, two CD8 naive and one CD8 memory plate.

CD45RO negativity and positive selection for CCR7 defined naive CD8 cells, a population that excluded terminally differentiated effector memory CD45RA+ cells. Adult Caucasians living in Nashville, Tennessee made up all of the donors. Assay: immunoSEQ multiplex PCR; the TCRdb copy retains only in-frame clones and omits some. The repertoire holds around 1.9 million clones, with roughly 91% as singletons. Study conclusions and caveats: Larger richness was generally estimated for naive than memory subsets.

The source is a man aged 18 to 29 in good health. Some clones in this sample may be carry-over from other donors' samples. Sequencing was carried out using naive CD8+ T cells from PBMCs. J is TRBJ1-1 and V is TRBV19, with D unclear. DNA for the CDR3: TGTGCCAGTGGAGCCCGGTCCGCCTCTTCGAACACTGAAGCTTTCTTT. Translation gives CASGARSASSNTEAFF.